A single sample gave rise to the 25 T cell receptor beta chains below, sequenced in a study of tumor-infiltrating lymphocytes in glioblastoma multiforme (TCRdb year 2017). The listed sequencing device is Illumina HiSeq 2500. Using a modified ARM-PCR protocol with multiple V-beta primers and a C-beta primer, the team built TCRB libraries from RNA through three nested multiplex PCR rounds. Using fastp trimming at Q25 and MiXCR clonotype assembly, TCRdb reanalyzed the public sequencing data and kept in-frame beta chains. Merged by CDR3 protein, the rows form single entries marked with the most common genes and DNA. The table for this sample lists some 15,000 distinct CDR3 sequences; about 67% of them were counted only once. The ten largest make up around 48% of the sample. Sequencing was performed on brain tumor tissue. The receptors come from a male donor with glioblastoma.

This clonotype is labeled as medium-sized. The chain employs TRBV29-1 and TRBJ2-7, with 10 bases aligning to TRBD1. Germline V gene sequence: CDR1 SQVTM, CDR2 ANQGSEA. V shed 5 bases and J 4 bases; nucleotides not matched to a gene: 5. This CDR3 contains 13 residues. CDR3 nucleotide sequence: TGCAGCGTTACCGGGACAGGGGATTACGAGCAGTACTTC. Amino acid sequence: CSVTGTGDYEQYF.

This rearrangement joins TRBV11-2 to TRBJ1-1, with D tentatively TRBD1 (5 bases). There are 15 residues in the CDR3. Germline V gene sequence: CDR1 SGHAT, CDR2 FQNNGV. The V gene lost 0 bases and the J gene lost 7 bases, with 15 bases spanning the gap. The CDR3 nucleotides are TGTGCCAGCAGCTTAGACCAACAGGCTGACATTGAAGCTTTCTTT. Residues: CASSLDQQADIEAFF.

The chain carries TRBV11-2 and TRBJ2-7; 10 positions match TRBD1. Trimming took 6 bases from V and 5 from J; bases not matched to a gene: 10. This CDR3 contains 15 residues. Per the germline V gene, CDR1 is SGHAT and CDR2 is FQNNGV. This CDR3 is CASSSPGTGVHEQYF. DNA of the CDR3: TGTGCCAGCAGTTCCCCCGGGACAGGGGTCCACGAGCAGTACTTC.

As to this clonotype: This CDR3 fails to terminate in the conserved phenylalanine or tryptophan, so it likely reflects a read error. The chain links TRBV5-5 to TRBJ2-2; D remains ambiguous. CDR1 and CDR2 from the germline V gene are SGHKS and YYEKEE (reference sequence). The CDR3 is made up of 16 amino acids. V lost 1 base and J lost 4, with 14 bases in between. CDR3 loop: CASSLKPEASTGELFL. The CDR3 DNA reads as TGTGCCAGCAGCTTGAAGCCAGAGGCGAGCACCGGGGAGCTGTTTCTT.

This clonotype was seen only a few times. The CDR3 is CSARDTREYYEQYF. CDR3 DNA: TGCAGTGCTAGAGATACTCGGGAGTACTACGAGCAGTACTTC. V is TRBV20-1 and J is TRBJ2-7, with D possibly matching TRBD2 (6 bases). The length of the CDR3 is 14 residues. Trimming left V 0 bases short and J 3 bases short, with 12 bases between. CDR1 is DFQATT and CDR2 is SNEGSKA in the germline V gene (reference sequence).

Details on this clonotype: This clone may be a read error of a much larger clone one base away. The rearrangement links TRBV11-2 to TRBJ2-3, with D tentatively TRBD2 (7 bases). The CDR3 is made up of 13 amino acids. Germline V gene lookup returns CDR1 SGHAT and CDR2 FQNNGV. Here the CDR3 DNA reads TGTGCCACCGGTGCGGGGGCCACAAATACGCAGTATTTT. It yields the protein CATGAGATNTQYF. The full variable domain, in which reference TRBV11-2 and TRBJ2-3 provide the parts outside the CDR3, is EAGVAQSPRYKIIEKRQSVAFWCNPISGHATLYWYQQILGQGPKLLIQFQNNGVVDDSQLPKDRFSAERLKGVDSTLKIQPAKLEDSAVYLCATGAGATNTQYFGPGTRLTVL.

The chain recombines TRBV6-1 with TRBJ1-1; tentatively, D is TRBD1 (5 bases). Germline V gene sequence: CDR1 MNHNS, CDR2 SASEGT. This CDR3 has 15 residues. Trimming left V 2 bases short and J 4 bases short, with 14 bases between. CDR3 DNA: TGTGCCAGCAGTGAATCATACACGGGGGGCACTGAAGCTTTCTTT. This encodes CASSESYTGGTEAFF.

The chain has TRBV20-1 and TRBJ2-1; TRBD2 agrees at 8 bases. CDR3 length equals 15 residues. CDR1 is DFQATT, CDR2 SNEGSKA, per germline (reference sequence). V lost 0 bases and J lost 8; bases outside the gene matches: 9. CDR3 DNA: TGCAGTGCTAGAGATGTGAGCGGGAGTGGGTATGAGCAGTTCTTC. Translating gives CSARDVSGSGYEQFF.

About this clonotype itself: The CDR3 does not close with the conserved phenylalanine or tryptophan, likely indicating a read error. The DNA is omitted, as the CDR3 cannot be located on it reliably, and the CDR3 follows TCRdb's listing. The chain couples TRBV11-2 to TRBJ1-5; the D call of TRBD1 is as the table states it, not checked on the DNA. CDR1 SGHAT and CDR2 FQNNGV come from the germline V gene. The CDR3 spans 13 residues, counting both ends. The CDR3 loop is CASSSLVDSSQHS.

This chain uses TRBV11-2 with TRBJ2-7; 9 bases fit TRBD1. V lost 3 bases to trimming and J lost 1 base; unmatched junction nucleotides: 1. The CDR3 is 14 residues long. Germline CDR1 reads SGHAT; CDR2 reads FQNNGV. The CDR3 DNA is TGTGCCAGCAGCTTCGACAGGGGGTCCTACGAGCAGTACTTC. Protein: CASSFDRGSYEQYF.

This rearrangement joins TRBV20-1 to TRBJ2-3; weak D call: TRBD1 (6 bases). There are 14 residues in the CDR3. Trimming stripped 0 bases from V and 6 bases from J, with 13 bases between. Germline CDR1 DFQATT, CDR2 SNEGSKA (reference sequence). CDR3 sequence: CSARDRRGLDTQYF. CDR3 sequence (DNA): TGCAGTGCTAGAGATCGAAGGGGGTTGGATACGCAGTATTTT.

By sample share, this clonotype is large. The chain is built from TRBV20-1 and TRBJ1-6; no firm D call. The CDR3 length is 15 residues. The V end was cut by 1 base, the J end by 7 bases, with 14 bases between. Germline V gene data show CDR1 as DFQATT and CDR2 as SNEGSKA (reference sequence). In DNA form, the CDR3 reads TGCAGTGCTAGAGGGCGGGGTTCCGTGAATTCACCCCTCCACTTT. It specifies CSARGRGSVNSPLHF.

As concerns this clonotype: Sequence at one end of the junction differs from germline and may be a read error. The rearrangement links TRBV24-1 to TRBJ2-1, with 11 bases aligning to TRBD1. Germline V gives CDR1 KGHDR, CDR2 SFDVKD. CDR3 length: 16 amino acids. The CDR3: CATSDRTGGSYNGQFF. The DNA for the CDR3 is TGTGCCACCAGTGATCGGACAGGGGGCTCCTACAATGGGCAGTTCTTC.

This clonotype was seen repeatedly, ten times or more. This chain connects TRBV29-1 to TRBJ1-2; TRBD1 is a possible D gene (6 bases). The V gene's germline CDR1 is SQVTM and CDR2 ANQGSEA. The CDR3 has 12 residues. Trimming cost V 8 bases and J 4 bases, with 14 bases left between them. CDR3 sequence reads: CSIWDISYGYTF. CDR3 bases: TGCAGCATATGGGACATCAGCTATGGCTACACCTTC.

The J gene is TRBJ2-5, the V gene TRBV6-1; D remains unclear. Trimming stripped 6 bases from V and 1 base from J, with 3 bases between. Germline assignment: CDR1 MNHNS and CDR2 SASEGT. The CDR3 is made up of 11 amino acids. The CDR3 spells CASRLQETQYF. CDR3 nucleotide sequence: TGTGCCAGCAGACTCCAAGAGACCCAGTACTTC.

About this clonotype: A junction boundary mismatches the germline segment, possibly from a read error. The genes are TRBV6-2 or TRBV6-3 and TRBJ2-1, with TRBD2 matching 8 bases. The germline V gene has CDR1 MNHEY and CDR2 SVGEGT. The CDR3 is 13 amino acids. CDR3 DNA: TGTGTCAGCAGTTACGGGAGGGCCCATGAGCAGTTCTTC. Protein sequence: CVSSYGRAHEQFF.

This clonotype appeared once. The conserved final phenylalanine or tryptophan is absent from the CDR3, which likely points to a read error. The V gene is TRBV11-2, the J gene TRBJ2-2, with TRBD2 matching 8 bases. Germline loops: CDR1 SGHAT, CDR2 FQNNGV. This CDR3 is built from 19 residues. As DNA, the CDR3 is TGTGCCATCAGCTTAGTTCGTTCCAGCGGGGGCTCGGACACCGGGGAGCTGTTTGTT. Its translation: CAISLVRSSGGSDTGELFV.

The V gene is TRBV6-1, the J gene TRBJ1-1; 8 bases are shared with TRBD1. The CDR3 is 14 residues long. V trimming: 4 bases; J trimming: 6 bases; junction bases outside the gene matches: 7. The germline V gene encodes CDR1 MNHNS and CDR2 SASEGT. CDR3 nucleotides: TGTGCCAGCAGTGCCACAGGGGGGAAGGCTGAAGCTTTCTTT. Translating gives CASSATGGKAEAFF.

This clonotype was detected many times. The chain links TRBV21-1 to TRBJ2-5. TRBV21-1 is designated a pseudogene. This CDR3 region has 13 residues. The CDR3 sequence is CASFFTGQETQYF. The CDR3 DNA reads TGTGCCAGCTTTTTCACGGGGCAAGAGACCCAGTACTTC.

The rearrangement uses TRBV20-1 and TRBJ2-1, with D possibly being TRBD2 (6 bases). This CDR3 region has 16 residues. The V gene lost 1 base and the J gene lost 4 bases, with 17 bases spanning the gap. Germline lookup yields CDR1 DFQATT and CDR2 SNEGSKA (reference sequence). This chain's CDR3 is CSARGSPGERYNEQFF. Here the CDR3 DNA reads TGCAGTGCTAGAGGATCCCCGGGGGAACGGTACAATGAGCAGTTCTTC.

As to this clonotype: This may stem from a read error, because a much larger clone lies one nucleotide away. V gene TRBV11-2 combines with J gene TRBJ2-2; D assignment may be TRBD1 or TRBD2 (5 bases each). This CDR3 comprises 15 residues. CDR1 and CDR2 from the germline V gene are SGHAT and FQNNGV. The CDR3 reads CASSLLEGISGKLFF. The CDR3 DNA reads TGTGCCAGCAGCTTGCTAGAGGGGATATCCGGGAAGCTGTTTTTT.

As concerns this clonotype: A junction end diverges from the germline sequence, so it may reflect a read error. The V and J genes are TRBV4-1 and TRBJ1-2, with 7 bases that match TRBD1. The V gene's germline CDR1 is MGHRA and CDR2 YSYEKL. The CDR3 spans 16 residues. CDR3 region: CASSQDQYRGDYGYTF. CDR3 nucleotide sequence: TGTGCCAGCAGCCAAGATCAATACAGGGGAGACTATGGCTACACCTTC.

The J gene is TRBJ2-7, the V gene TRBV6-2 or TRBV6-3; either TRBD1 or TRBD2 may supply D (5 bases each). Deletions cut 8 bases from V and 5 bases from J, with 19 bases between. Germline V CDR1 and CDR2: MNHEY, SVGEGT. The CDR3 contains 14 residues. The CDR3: CASGGAETTDEQYF. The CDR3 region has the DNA TGTGCCAGCGGGGGAGCGGAAACCACGGACGAGCAGTACTTC.

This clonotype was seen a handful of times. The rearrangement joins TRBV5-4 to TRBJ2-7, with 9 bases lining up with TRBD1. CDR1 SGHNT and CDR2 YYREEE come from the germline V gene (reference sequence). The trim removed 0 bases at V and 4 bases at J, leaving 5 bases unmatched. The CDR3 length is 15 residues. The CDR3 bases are TGTGCCAGCAGCTTGGCGGTCGGACAGGGGTACGAGCAGTACGTC. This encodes CASSLAVGQGYEQYV.

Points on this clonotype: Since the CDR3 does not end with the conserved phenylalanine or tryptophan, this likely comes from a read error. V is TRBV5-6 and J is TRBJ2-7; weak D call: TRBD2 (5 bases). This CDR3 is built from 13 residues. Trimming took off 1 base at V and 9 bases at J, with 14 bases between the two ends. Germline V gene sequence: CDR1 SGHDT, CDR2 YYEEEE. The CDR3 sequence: CASSLTSLHGQYL. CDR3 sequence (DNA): TGTGCCAGCAGCTTGACTAGTCTCCACGGGCAGTACCTT.